This T cell receptor beta chain was recovered during a study of T cell repertoires in cytomegalovirus infection. TCRdb redid the calling of the reads with MiXCR, one entry per CDR3 protein. The table lists about 89,000 distinct CDR3 sequences, 25% to 35% of them singletons, with about three quarters in the top ten. The study's findings and limits: HLA-C-restricted, CMV-specific TCR beta clonotypes were dominant ex vivo.

In regard to this clonotype: The antigen remains undetermined.

This sequence originates from a human donor in good health (CMV status not recorded). Some clones in this sample may be carry-over from other donors' samples. Source: CD8+ T cells from cultured PBMCs, taken from culture after CMV antigen stimulation.

As DNA, the CDR3 is TGTGCCAGCAGTTTTCTTGGGGCCGGCCCAGGCTCCTACGAGCAGTACTTC. Protein sequence: CASSFLGAGPGSYEQYF. The chain is built from TRBV12-3 or TRBV12-4 and TRBJ2-7; the D gene is possibly TRBD1 (5 bases). V lost 3 bases, J lost 0 bases, and 18 bases lay in between. The CDR3 runs to 17 residues.